This T cell receptor beta chain was recorded in a study of blood T cell repertoires in COVID-19. Study-level information: The study drew acute and convalescent COVID-19 samples from the United States, Italy and Spain. In each case, the material was cDNA or gDNA derived from T cells, B-cell-depleted T cells, or PBMCs.

Study processing details: Estimation of nucleated cell counts was performed using reference gene primer amplification. This table comes from immunoSEQ multiplex PCR, and its TCRdb copy is limited to in-frame clones, with some not included. V, J and clone size reflect that table, while D and trimming were determined from the DNA. The table shows about 73,000 clones, with about 86% occurring only once. The CDR3 extends over 13 amino acids. Germline lookup yields CDR1 SQVTM and CDR2 ANQGSEA. Between the trimmed V and J ends, which lost 4 bases and 2 bases, there was a span of 10 bases. The sample taken for sequencing was peripheral blood. This chain uses TRBV29-1 with TRBJ2-3, with D unclear. The source is a human donor in a cohort sampled during active COVID-19. CDR3 DNA sequence: TGCAGCGTTGGCCCAGGCCTCACAGATACGCAGTATTTT. The encoded protein is CSVGPGLTDTQYF.